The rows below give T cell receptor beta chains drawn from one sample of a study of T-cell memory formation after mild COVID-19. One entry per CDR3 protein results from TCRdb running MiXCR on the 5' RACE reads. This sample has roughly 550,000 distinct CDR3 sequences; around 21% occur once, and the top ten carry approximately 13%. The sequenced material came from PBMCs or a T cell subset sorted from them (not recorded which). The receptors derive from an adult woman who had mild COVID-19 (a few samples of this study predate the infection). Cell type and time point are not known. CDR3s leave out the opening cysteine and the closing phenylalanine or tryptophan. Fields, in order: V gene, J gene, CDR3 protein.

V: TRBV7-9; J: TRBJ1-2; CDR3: ASSLEGQGRFWGYT
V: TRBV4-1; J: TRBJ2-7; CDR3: ASSSRFLTYEQY
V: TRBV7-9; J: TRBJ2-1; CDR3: ASMTASGGGYEQF
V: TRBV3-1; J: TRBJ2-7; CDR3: ASSLEWTVNSYEQY
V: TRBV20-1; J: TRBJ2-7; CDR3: SAIVRASYEQY
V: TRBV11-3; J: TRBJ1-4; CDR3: ASSSYLQGQNEKLF
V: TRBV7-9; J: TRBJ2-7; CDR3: ASSLVSPSGRVSSYEQY
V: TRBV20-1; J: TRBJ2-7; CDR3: SARGDYRSSYEQY
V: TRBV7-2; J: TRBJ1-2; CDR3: ASSPPAGGKYYGYT
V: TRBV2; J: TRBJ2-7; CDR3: ASHREDLYEQY
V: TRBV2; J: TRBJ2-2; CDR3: ASSKQGDWTGELF
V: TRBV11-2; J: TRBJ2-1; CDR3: ASNSGTRQF
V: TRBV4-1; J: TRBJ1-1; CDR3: ASSHMTVRNTEAF
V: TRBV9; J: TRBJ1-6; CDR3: ASSVGNRDSPLH
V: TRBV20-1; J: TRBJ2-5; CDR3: SARTPSGHPLAGRETQY
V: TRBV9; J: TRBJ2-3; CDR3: ASSDDQVGGDTQY
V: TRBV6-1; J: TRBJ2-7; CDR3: ASRYFTGQTYEQY
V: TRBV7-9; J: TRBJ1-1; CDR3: ASSASHLLNTEAF
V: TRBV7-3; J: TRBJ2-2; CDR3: ASSFGTNTGELF
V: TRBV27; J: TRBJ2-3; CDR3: ASTSIGGTQY
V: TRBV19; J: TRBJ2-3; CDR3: ASSGSSTDTQY
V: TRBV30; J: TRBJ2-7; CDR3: AWDTSGYEQY
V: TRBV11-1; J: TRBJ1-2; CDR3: ASSFPPGTGPVGYT
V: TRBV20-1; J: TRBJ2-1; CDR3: SVKGANEQF
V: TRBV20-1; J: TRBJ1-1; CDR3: SASGEGGTEAF
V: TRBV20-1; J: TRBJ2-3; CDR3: SASQGAGRDTQY
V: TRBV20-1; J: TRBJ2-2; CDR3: SAASGGASGELF
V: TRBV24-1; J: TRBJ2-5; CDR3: ATSDFTHSSRRSGETKY
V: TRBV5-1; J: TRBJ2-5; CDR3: ASSLGQGDQETQY
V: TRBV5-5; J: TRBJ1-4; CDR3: ASSVPGNNEKLF
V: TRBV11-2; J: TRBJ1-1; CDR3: ASSWGLWTKNTEAF
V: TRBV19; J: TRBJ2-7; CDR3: ASSIALGREARYEQY
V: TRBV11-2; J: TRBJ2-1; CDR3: ASSSGLLSSSYNEQF
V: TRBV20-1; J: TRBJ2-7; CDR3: SARSAGSGSEQY
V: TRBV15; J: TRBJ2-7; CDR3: ATSSGRGTGGWYEQY
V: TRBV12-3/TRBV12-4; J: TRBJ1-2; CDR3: ASSPTGYGYGYT
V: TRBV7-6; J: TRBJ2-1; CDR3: ASSLDLRGTNEQF
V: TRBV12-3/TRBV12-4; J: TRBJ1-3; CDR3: ASSWVGDTIY
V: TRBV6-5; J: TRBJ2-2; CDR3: ASTQKLNTGELF
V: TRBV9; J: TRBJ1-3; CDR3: ASSVRGIGNTIY
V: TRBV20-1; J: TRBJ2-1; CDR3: SASPRRTRVYNEQF
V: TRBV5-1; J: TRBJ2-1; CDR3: ASSTTGVLNEQF
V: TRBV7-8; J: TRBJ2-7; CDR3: ASSLTAGGTYEQY
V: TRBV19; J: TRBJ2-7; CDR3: ASSIRDRVTEQY
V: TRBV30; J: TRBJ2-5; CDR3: AWTPTGSWETQY
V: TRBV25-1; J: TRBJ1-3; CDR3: ASQTDGNTIY
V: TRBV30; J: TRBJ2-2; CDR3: AWSHNTGELF
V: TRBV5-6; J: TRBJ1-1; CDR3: ASSLLAGTFEAF
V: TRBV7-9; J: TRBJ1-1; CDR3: ASSPPQGWTEAF
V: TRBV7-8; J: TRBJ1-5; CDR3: ASSLAPTGEGYSNQPQH
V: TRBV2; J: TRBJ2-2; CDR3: ASITTRHTGELF
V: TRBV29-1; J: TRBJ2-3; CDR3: SAPGTSDTQY
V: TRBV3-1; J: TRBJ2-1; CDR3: ASSQEPAGSYNEQF
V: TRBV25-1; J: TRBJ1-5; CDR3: ASSPRVNNQPQH
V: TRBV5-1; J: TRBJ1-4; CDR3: ASSARQGGGEKLF
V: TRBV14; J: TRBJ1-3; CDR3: ASSPLISGNTIY
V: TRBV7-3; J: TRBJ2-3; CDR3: ASSLTRVAGADTQY